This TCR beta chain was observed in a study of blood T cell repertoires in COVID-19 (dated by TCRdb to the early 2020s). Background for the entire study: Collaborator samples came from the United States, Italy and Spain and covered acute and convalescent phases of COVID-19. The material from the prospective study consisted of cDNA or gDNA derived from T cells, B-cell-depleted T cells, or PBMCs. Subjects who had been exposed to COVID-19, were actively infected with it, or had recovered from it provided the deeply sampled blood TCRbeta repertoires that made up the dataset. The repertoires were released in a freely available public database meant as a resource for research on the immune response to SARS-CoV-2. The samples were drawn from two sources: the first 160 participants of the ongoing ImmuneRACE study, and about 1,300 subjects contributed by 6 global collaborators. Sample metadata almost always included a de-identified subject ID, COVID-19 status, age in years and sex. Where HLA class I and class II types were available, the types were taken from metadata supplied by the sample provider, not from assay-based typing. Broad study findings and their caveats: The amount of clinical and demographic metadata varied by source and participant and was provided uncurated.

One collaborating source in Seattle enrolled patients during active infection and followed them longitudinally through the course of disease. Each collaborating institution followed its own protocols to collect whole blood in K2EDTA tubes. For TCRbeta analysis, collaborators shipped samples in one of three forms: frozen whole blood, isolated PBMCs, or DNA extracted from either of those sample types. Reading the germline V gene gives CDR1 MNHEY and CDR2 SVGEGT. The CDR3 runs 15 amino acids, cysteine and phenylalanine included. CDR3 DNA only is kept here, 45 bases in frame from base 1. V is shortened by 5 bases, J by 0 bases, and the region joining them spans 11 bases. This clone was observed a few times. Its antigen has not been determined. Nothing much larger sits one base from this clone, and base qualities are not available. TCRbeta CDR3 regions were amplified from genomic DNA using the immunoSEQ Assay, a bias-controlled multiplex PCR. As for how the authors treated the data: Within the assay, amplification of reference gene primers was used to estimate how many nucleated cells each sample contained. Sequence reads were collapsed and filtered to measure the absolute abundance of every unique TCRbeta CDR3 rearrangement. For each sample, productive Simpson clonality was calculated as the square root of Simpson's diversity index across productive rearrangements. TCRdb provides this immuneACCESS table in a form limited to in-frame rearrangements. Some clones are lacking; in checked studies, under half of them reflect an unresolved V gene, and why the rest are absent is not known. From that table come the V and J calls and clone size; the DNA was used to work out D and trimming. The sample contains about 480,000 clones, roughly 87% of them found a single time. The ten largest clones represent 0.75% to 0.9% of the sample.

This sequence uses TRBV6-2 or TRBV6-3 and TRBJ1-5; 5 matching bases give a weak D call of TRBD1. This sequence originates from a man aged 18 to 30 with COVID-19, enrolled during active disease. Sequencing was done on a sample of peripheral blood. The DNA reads TGTGCCAGCAGTCCGGACACTTATAGCAATCAGCCCCAGCATTTT. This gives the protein CASSPDTYSNQPQHF.